These 17 T cell receptor beta chains originate from one sample sequenced in a study of response to subunit inactivated influenza vaccine. TCRdb ran MiXCR on the RT-PCR reads and lists one entry per CDR3 protein. The table records under 500,000 distinct CDR3 sequences, approximately 11% of them present only once. The sequencing used PBMCs from blood, collected about 40 days after vaccination. The source of these receptors is a man in his fifties or sixties who received an inactivated influenza vaccine.

Only a few counts were recorded for this clonotype. The chain recombines TRBV27 with TRBJ2-7, with no clear D. Germline V gene lookup returns CDR1 MNHEY and CDR2 SMNVEV (reference sequence). The V and J ends lost 2 bases and 0 bases respectively, with 8 bases between them. This CDR3 spans 14 amino acids. CDR3 in DNA: TGTGCCAGCAGTTTAGACCGATTCTCCTACGAGCAGTACTTC. This encodes CASSLDRFSYEQYF.

This clonotype was counted between two and nine times. The CDR3, as DNA: TGTGCCAGCAGCTTTCAGGGGGCTGACGGAAACACCATATATTTT. It yields the protein CASSFQGADGNTIYF. This chain joins TRBV7-9 and TRBJ1-3; 8 bases are shared with TRBD1. Germline V gene lookup returns CDR1 SEHNR and CDR2 FQNEAQ (reference sequence). The CDR3 loop spans 15 amino acids. The V and J ends lost 3 bases and 4 bases, in that order; junction bases with no gene match: 5.

The rearrangement joins TRBV20-1 to TRBJ2-5, with a weak D call TRBD2 (6 bases). CDR3 length: 16 amino acids. V lost 0 bases and J lost 0, with 14 bases in between. CDR1 and CDR2 from the germline V gene are DFQATT and SNEGSKA (reference sequence). CDR3 coding DNA: TGCAGTGCTAGAGATCCCGGGCGGGGCCACCAAGAGACCCAGTACTTC. Encoded protein: CSARDPGRGHQETQYF.

The V gene is TRBV7-9, the J gene TRBJ2-7, with 10 bases fitting TRBD1. This CDR3 is built from 13 residues. J was trimmed by 6 bases and V by 6 bases; bases with no gene match: 5. CDR1 and CDR2 (germline): SEHNR, FQNEAQ (reference sequence). CDR3 sequence reads: CASRWGQGTEQYF. CDR3 DNA sequence: TGTGCCAGCAGGTGGGGACAGGGGACCGAGCAGTACTTC.

In this sample, this clonotype turned up a few times. The CDR3 here is CASSQMAIAKNIQYF. The CDR3 DNA reads TGTGCCAGCAGTCAGATGGCAATAGCCAAAAACATTCAGTACTTC. The V and J genes are TRBV27 and TRBJ2-4; no firm D call. Germline lookup yields CDR1 MNHEY and CDR2 SMNVEV (reference sequence). Trimming stripped 5 bases from V and 0 bases from J, with 11 bases between. This CDR3 comprises 15 residues.

Only a few counts were recorded for this clonotype. J is TRBJ2-1 and V is TRBV6-2 or TRBV6-3, with TRBD2 as a possible D gene (5 bases). The germline V and J ends were trimmed by 5 bases and 4 bases, with 15 bases remaining between them. The CDR3 runs to 15 residues. CDR1 is MNHEY and CDR2 is SVGEGT in the germline V gene. The CDR3 bases are TGTGCCAGCAGTCCGGGGAGAGGGCGGTACAATGAGCAGTTCTTC. Protein sequence: CASSPGRGRYNEQFF.

This clonotype was counted between two and nine times. The rearrangement joins TRBV6-5 to TRBJ1-1, with a possible D match to TRBD1 (5 bases). Trimming removed 2 bases from V and 5 bases from J, with 9 bases in between. Looked up from germline, CDR1 is MNHEY and CDR2 is SVGAGI. This CDR3 spans 13 amino acids. The CDR3 nucleotides read TGTGCCAGCAGTTACCGGGCAGGGACTGAAGCTTTCTTT. Amino acids: CASSYRAGTEAFF.

There are a few counts of this clonotype. The V and J genes are TRBV11-2 and TRBJ2-2, with D perhaps matching TRBD2 (5 bases). The germline V gene has CDR1 SGHAT and CDR2 FQNNGV. The CDR3 spans 15 residues. The ends were cut back, 0 bases at V and 4 bases at J, with 9 bases in the middle. DNA for the CDR3: TGTGCCAGCAGCTTAGAGAGGGTTACCACCGGGGAGCTGTTTTTT. This encodes CASSLERVTTGELFF.

The genes are TRBV7-2 and TRBJ2-2; D may be TRBD2 (5 bases). Germline loops: CDR1 SGHTA, CDR2 FQGNSA. This CDR3 region has 14 residues. The V end was cut by 4 bases, the J end by 6 bases, with 12 bases between. The CDR3 is CASSSERVPGELFF. The CDR3 bases are TGTGCCAGCAGCTCTGAGAGGGTTCCCGGGGAGCTGTTTTTT.

In this sample, this clonotype turned up a few times. The chain recombines TRBV20-1 with TRBJ2-7, with 16 bases that match TRBD2. V was pared by 6 bases and J by 4 bases, with 9 bases of the junction left unmatched. In germline, CDR1 is DFQATT, CDR2 SNEGSKA (reference sequence). This CDR3 region has 16 residues. The CDR3 DNA reads as TGCAGTGCCCCGGGACTAGCGGGGGGGCTTGGTTACGAGCAGTACTTC. It yields the protein CSAPGLAGGLGYEQYF.

This clonotype was seen only a few times. This sequence joins TRBV20-1 and TRBJ2-6, with D possibly TRBD1 on 5 matching bases. V shed 2 bases and J shed 2 bases, with 10 bases lying between them. This CDR3 contains 15 residues. The germline CDR1 and CDR2 sequences are DFQATT and SNEGSKA (reference sequence). DNA for the CDR3: TGCAGTGCTAGACAGGGATTTACTGGGGCCAACGTCCTGACTTTC. Translation: CSARQGFTGANVLTF.

The chain combines TRBV5-1 with TRBJ2-5; D is tentatively TRBD1 or TRBD2 (6 bases each). Deletions cut 7 bases from V and 5 bases from J, with 18 bases between. Per germline, CDR1 SGHRS and CDR2 YFSETQ. CDR3 size: 14 residues. The DNA for the CDR3 is TGCGCCAGCGCTCTAGGGGGGTCGGAGGAGACCCAGTACTTC. Translation: CASALGGSEETQYF.

The J gene is TRBJ2-1, the V gene TRBV14; D remains unclear. V was pared by 6 bases and J by 5 bases, with 11 bases between. The germline gives CDR1 SGHDN, CDR2 FVKESK. There are 13 residues in the CDR3. The CDR3 protein is CASSRWSDNEQFF. The DNA for the CDR3 is TGTGCCAGCAGTCGGTGGTCCGACAATGAGCAGTTCTTC. Based on the CDR3 plus reference TRBV14 and TRBJ2-1, the full variable domain is EAGVTQFPSHSVIEKGQTVTLRCDPISGHDNLYWYRRVMGKEIKFLLHFVKESKQDESGMPNNRFLAERTGGTYSTLKVQPAELEDSGVYFCASSRWSDNEQFFGPGTRLTVL.

The sample holds many counts of this clonotype. V usage is TRBV12-3 or TRBV12-4 and J usage is TRBJ2-1, with TRBD1 as a possible D gene (5 bases). The CDR3 sequence is 15 residues long. Trimming stripped 3 bases from V and 0 bases from J, with 9 bases between. Here the CDR3 DNA reads TGTGCCAGCAGTTTCGGTGACAGCTCCTACAATGAGCAGTTCTTC. Its translation is CASSFGDSSYNEQFF.

This clonotype was found a few times. The chain employs TRBV10-3 and TRBJ2-1; D is uncertain. CDR3 length equals 17 residues. Between the trimmed V and J ends, which lost 6 bases and 6 bases, there was a span of 24 bases. Germline CDR1 reads ENHRY; CDR2 reads SYGVKD. DNA for the CDR3: TGTGCCATCAGGTCCGAATCGTCGAAGGAAGGTCTCAATGAGCAGTTCTTC. Residues: CAIRSESSKEGLNEQFF.

This clonotype was detected many times. The chain is built from TRBV6-5 and TRBJ2-2; 9 bases align to TRBD2. The CDR3 covers 18 residues. Losses at the gene ends were 0 bases for V and 7 bases for J; bases not matched to a gene: 12. CDR1 is MNHEY and CDR2 is SVGAGI in the germline V gene. CDR3 region: CASSYSINSGSSSGELFF. DNA for the CDR3: TGTGCCAGCAGTTACTCGATAAATAGCGGGAGTTCTAGCGGGGAGCTGTTTTTT.

This clonotype was detected many times. The chain recombines TRBV12-3 or TRBV12-4 with TRBJ1-5; tentative D call: TRBD1 (6 bases). CDR3 length equals 12 residues. Trimming shortened V by 5 bases and J by 7 bases, and 9 bases separated the two germline ends. The CDR3 region is CASSTGTQPQHF. CDR3 DNA sequence: TGTGCCAGCAGTACAGGGACCCAGCCCCAGCATTTT.